What follows are 12 T cell receptor beta chains derived from one specimen sequenced in a study of T cells of healthy individuals. A single record per CDR3 protein comes from TCRdb applying MiXCR to the 5' RACE reads. This sample yields 55,000 to 65,000 distinct CDR3 sequences, of which around 16% are seen a single time; around 4.7% belongs to the top ten. The receptors here all came from a human donor in good health.

This clonotype was seen a handful of times. The chain uses TRBV2 and TRBJ2-5; D not certain. Germline assignment: CDR1 SNHLY and CDR2 FYNNEI. The V and J ends lost 8 bases and 1 base respectively, with 11 bases between them. This CDR3 is 13 amino acids long. This chain's CDR3 is CASSADFQETQYF. The CDR3 DNA sequence: TGTGCCAGCTCTGCAGACTTCCAAGAGACCCAGTACTTC.

The chain links TRBV7-8 to TRBJ2-1, with 10 bases aligning to TRBD2. The CDR3 runs to 16 residues. Germline V CDR1 and CDR2: SGHVS, FQNEAQ. V lost 2 bases and J lost 7; bases outside the gene matches: 8. This CDR3 is CASSLKREGLGNEQFF. The DNA of the CDR3 is TGTGCCAGCAGCTTAAAGCGGGAGGGCCTGGGGAATGAGCAGTTCTTC.

This clonotype showed up just a few times. The rearrangement uses TRBV7-2 and TRBJ1-5; 9 bases align to TRBD1. Trimming cost V 4 bases and J 3 bases; bases outside gene matches: 4. This CDR3 contains 15 residues. In germline, CDR1 is SGHTA, CDR2 FQGNSA. The CDR3 region is CASSSDRGFNQPQHF. In nucleotides, the CDR3 is TGTGCCAGCAGCTCGGACAGGGGTTTCAATCAGCCCCAGCATTTT.

This clonotype was picked up many times. This chain joins TRBV6-5 and TRBJ2-2, with 10 bases that match TRBD1. The CDR3 has 15 amino acids. The J segment lost 3 bases and the V segment lost 6 bases, leaving 4 bases of the junction unmatched. From germline, CDR1 is MNHEY and CDR2 SVGAGI. CDR3 amino acids: CASRSGTGDTGELFF. CDR3 DNA sequence: TGTGCCAGCAGATCCGGGACAGGGGACACCGGGGAGCTGTTTTTT.

V gene TRBV6-5 combines with J gene TRBJ2-5; 9 nucleotides match TRBD1. This CDR3 is 13 amino acids long. Germline CDR1 reads MNHEY; CDR2 reads SVGAGI. Germline trimming cut 6 bases from V and 5 bases from J; bases unmatched to any gene: 4. The CDR3 loop reads CASSTTGGETQYF. The CDR3 DNA reads as TGTGCCAGCAGCACGACAGGGGGGGAGACCCAGTACTTC.

The V gene is TRBV5-1, the J gene TRBJ1-1; D perhaps matches TRBD1 (5 bases). Trimming cost V 5 bases and J 1 base, with 9 bases left between them. Germline CDR1 reads SGHRS; CDR2 reads YFSETQ. This CDR3 is built from 13 residues. The CDR3 loop is CASRIQANTEAFF. The CDR3 DNA reads TGCGCCAGCAGAATACAGGCGAACACTGAAGCTTTCTTT.

Ten or more counts support this clonotype. The V call is TRBV27, the J call TRBJ1-2; D might be TRBD1 (6 bases). This CDR3 is 16 amino acids long. V lost 0 bases to trimming and J lost 2 bases, with 13 bases between them. Germline lookup yields CDR1 MNHEY and CDR2 SMNVEV (reference sequence). The CDR3 protein is CASSLSAVGGNYGYTF. The CDR3 region has the DNA TGTGCCAGCAGTTTATCGGCGGTGGGGGGCAACTATGGCTACACCTTC.

This clonotype was counted between two and nine times. This rearrangement joins TRBV11-2 to TRBJ1-1; D is unresolved. The germline gives CDR1 SGHAT, CDR2 FQNNGV. The CDR3 extends over 15 amino acids. V was trimmed by 1 base and J by 0 bases, leaving 9 bases between them. The CDR3 DNA follows: TGTGCCAGCAGCTTAGTAGGGTTCATGAACACTGAAGCTTTCTTT. This sequence encodes CASSLVGFMNTEAFF.

The sample holds one count of this clonotype. This sequence joins TRBV5-4 and TRBJ2-1; weak D call: TRBD2 (6 bases). Germline lookup yields CDR1 SGHNT and CDR2 YYREEE (reference sequence). Trimming removed 2 bases from V and 4 bases from J, with 13 bases in between. The CDR3 runs 15 residues. The chain's CDR3 is CASSLPGTGYNEQFF. CDR3 nucleotides: TGTGCCAGCAGCTTACCCGGGACTGGTTACAATGAGCAGTTCTTC.

This clonotype has at least ten counts. Germline is not matched at one junction end, which may reflect a read error. The rearrangement joins TRBV5-1 to TRBJ2-1, with D unresolved. CDR1 and CDR2 from the germline V gene are SGHRS and YFSETQ. CDR3 length: 11 amino acids. The CDR3 region has the DNA TGCGCCAGCAGCTCCGACAATGAGCAGTTCTTC. It encodes CASSSDNEQFF.

This clonotype was picked up many times. This chain links TRBV20-1 with TRBJ2-1; 10 positions match TRBD2. CDR1 is DFQATT, CDR2 SNEGSKA, per germline (reference sequence). The J segment lost 9 bases and the V segment lost 2 bases, leaving 4 bases of the junction unmatched. The CDR3 consists of 13 residues. The CDR3 loop is CSARLAGVREQFF. The CDR3 coding sequence is TGCAGTGCTAGACTAGCGGGAGTGCGTGAGCAGTTCTTC.

This clonotype was recorded many times. The chain joins TRBV29-1 to TRBJ2-7; D remains unclear. The CDR3 runs to 12 residues. Trimming took 3 bases from V and 4 from J, leaving 10 bases between them. Germline values: CDR1 SQVTM, CDR2 ANQGSEA. CDR3 sequence reads: CSVDRPGYEQYF. The CDR3 nucleotides are TGCAGCGTTGATCGACCCGGATACGAGCAGTACTTC.